This T cell receptor (beta chain) stems from a study of Ad26.COV2.S vaccination and SARS-CoV-2 variants. The repertoire was sequenced with immunoSEQ multiplex PCR; TCRdb's copy has only in-frame clones and lacks some. Of about 350,000 clones in the sample, around 90% were seen once. V was pared by 3 bases and J by 2 bases, with 10 bases between. The CDR3 covers 14 residues. CDR1 and CDR2 from the germline V gene are LGHNA and YSLEER. The chain couples TRBV4-3 to TRBJ1-2; D ambiguous. The material sequenced was peripheral blood, taken after recovery from COVID-19. This receptor was identified in a human donor who had recovered from COVID-19. The CDR3 spells CASSQSSVNYGYTF. The CDR3 nucleotides read TGCGCCAGCAGCCAGTCAAGCGTAAACTATGGCTACACCTTC.